A single sample gave rise to the 20 T cell receptor beta chains below, sequenced in a study of blood T cell repertoires in COVID-19. This table comes from immunoSEQ multiplex PCR, and its TCRdb copy is limited to in-frame clones, with some not included. The sample shows approximately 290,000 clones, roughly 92% of them seen only once. The specimen sequenced was peripheral blood. The source is a woman between 25 and 40 years old with COVID-19, enrolled during active disease.

This chain connects TRBV11-2 to TRBJ2-3; a possible D gene is TRBD1 (5 bases). V was clipped by 5 bases and J by 3 bases, with 18 bases between them. CDR3 length: 16 amino acids. Germline-derived CDR1 and CDR2 are SGHAT and FQNNGV. The CDR3 DNA is TGTGCCAGCAGCCTCCAGATCAGGGTCCAGACAGATACGCAGTATTTT. This sequence encodes CASSLQIRVQTDTQYF.

This clone occurred once. The rearrangement uses TRBV6-6 and TRBJ1-5; TRBD1 is a possible D gene (6 bases). CDR1 is MNHNY, CDR2 SVGAGI, per germline (reference sequence). V was trimmed by 0 bases and J by 6 bases, leaving 15 bases between them. The CDR3 loop spans 16 amino acids. The DNA for the CDR3 is TGTGCCAGCAGTTACTCGATAGGGCAGGACAGTCAGCCCCAGCATTTT. As protein: CASSYSIGQDSQPQHF.

The chain uses TRBV30 and TRBJ2-7; tentative D call: TRBD2 (5 bases). This CDR3 spans 13 amino acids. Per the germline V gene, CDR1 is GTSNPN and CDR2 is SVGIG (reference sequence). Here the CDR3 reads CSSRGAKGNEQYF. Written as DNA, the CDR3 is TGTTCGAGCCGGGGAGCGAAGGGAAACGAGCAGTACTTC.

The chain links TRBV5-6 to TRBJ1-4; 7 bases line up with TRBD1. Trimming took 4 bases from V and 5 from J; bases not matched to a gene: 5. Germline assignment: CDR1 SGHDT and CDR2 YYEEEE. This CDR3 comprises 14 residues. The CDR3 sequence: CASSLGTDNEKLFF. DNA of the CDR3: TGTGCCAGCAGCCTCGGGACAGACAATGAAAAACTGTTTTTT.

The J gene is TRBJ2-7, the V gene TRBV5-1; D remains unclear. CDR3 length: 14 residues. Trimming left V 0 bases short and J 3 bases short, with 10 bases between. Germline-derived CDR1 and CDR2 are SGHRS and YFSETQ. CDR3 sequence reads: CASSLGTADYEQYF. The DNA of the CDR3 is TGCGCCAGCAGCTTGGGTACAGCCGACTACGAGCAGTACTTC.

The rearrangement joins TRBV14 to TRBJ2-7, with D perhaps matching TRBD2 (6 bases). Germline-derived CDR1 and CDR2 are SGHDN and FVKESK. V was pared by 1 base and J by 3 bases, with 10 bases between. The length of the CDR3 is 14 residues. CDR3 loop: CASSQGVEGYEQYF. In DNA form, the CDR3 reads TGTGCCAGCAGCCAAGGTGTGGAGGGCTACGAGCAGTACTTC.

The chain is built from TRBV18 and TRBJ1-2; the D gene is possibly TRBD1 (6 bases). Germline V gives CDR1 KGHSH, CDR2 LQKENI. The CDR3 is 14 residues long. The germline V and J ends were trimmed by 5 bases and 2 bases, with 12 bases remaining between them. The CDR3 sequence: CASSFPTGNYGYTF. The CDR3 nucleotides are TGTGCCAGCTCATTTCCGACAGGAAACTATGGCTACACCTTC.

The chain joins TRBV11-2 to TRBJ2-6; no definite D call. The CDR3 covers 15 residues. The V end was cut by 4 bases, the J end by 0 bases, with 7 bases between. Germline CDR1 reads SGHAT; CDR2 reads FQNNGV. CDR3 bases: TGTGCCAGCAGCTCCTTCTCCTCTGGGGCCAACGTCCTGACTTTC. This sequence encodes CASSSFSSGANVLTF.

CDR3 sequence reads: CASSPWDRGKYSNQPQHF. The CDR3 nucleotides read TGTGCCAGCAGTCCGTGGGACAGGGGAAAATATAGCAATCAGCCCCAGCATTTT. This sequence joins TRBV28 and TRBJ1-5, with 10 positions matching TRBD1. Losses at the gene ends were 5 bases for V and 0 bases for J; bases not matched to a gene: 10. Germline values: CDR1 MDHEN, CDR2 SYDVKM. The CDR3 totals 18 residues.

About this clone itself: The same CDR3 arises from other DNA sequences in this sample as well. The chain joins TRBV6-1 to TRBJ1-1; D is ambiguous. CDR3 length equals 14 residues. Trimming removed 0 bases from V and 3 bases from J, with 8 bases in between. Germline CDR1 reads MNHNS; CDR2 reads SASEGT. The CDR3 DNA reads TGTGCCAGCAGTGAAGCCTCGGGATACACTGAAGCTTTCTTT. It encodes CASSEASGYTEAFF.

Only a few counts were recorded for this clone. The chain recombines TRBV7-6 with TRBJ2-7; unclear D gene. Germline V gene sequence: CDR1 SGHVS, CDR2 FNYEAQ. The CDR3 runs 15 residues. The V end lost 1 base, the J end lost 3 bases, and 13 bases lay between the germline ends. CDR3 nucleotides: TGTGCCAGCAGCTTAGGTCGCCAGGATCTCTACGAGCAGTACTTC. This codes for CASSLGRQDLYEQYF.

This chain connects TRBV10-3 to TRBJ2-2; TRBD1 agrees at 8 bases. Unmatched junction bases numbered 4, after V lost 6 bases and J lost 1 base. Germline CDR1 and CDR2: ENHRY and SYGVKD. CDR3 length equals 15 residues. The CDR3: CAIRTGTGNTGELFF. CDR3 sequence (DNA): TGTGCCATCAGGACCGGGACAGGGAACACCGGGGAGCTGTTTTTT.

J is TRBJ2-7 and V is TRBV28, with D unresolved. From germline, CDR1 is MDHEN and CDR2 SYDVKM. CDR3 length equals 15 residues. V was clipped by 0 bases and J by 3 bases, with 12 bases between them. CDR3 DNA: TGTGCCAGCAGTTTATGGGCAATTTCAGGCTACGAGCAGTACTTC. Amino acid sequence: CASSLWAISGYEQYF.

This rearrangement joins TRBV5-1 to TRBJ2-5; 8 positions agree with TRBD1. This CDR3 is built from 15 residues. The V segment lost 0 bases and the J segment 2 bases; nucleotides outside the gene matches: 3. Germline CDR1 SGHRS, CDR2 YFSETQ. Here the CDR3 DNA reads TGCGCCAGCAGCTTGGGTCAGGGGGCGCAAGAGACCCAGTACTTC. Translation gives CASSLGQGAQETQYF.

V is TRBV5-3 and J is TRBJ2-7, with 8 positions matching TRBD2. TRBV5-3 is labeled an ORF, and its function is uncertain. The CDR3 is made up of 15 amino acids. After removal of 5 bases from V and 2 bases from J, the junction contained 9 bases not matched to a gene. This CDR3 reads CARRGSGSGTYEQYF. CDR3 DNA sequence: TGTGCCAGAAGGGGGAGCGGGAGTGGGACCTACGAGCAGTACTTC.

About this clone itself: The sample holds other DNA sequences that translate to the same CDR3. The chain uses TRBV30 and TRBJ1-5; 7 bases map to TRBD1. The CDR3 runs 14 residues. V lost 5 bases, J lost 3 bases, and 7 bases stayed unmatched. From germline, CDR1 is GTSNPN and CDR2 SVGIG (reference sequence). CDR3 nucleotide sequence: TGTGCCTGGTCCCGGGACAGTAACAATCAGCCCCAGCATTTT. Protein product: CAWSRDSNNQPQHF.

This clone showed up just once. This chain uses TRBV6-5 with TRBJ2-1; TRBD2 matches at 10 bases. The CDR3 is 16 residues long. The germline V gene encodes CDR1 MNHEY and CDR2 SVGAGI. Unmatched junction bases numbered 5, after V lost 2 bases and J lost 4 bases. For the CDR3, the DNA is TGTGCCAGCAGTTACAGGACTAGCGGTCGGTACAATGAGCAGTTCTTC. Translated, it gives CASSYRTSGRYNEQFF.

The V and J genes are TRBV24-1 and TRBJ2-7; a weak D match, TRBD1 (5 bases). Germline V lookup: CDR1 KGHDR, CDR2 SFDVKD. Trimming removed 7 bases from V and 6 bases from J, with 15 bases in between. CDR3 length: 13 residues. In DNA form, the CDR3 reads TGTGCCACCAGACCCCTCAGGGTGGGCGAGCAGTACTTC. Its protein is CATRPLRVGEQYF.

V gene TRBV7-9 combines with J gene TRBJ1-2; D call uncertain. V was shortened by 0 bases and J by 6 bases, with 5 bases between the two germline ends. The germline gives CDR1 SEHNR, CDR2 FQNEAQ (reference sequence). The length of the CDR3 is 12 residues. The DNA of the CDR3 is TGTGCCAGCAGCTTAGCGGCAGATGGCTACACCTTC. Its protein is CASSLAADGYTF.

The rearrangement links TRBV9 to TRBJ1-2; 9 positions agree with TRBD1. Trimming took 0 bases from V and 4 from J; bases not matched to a gene: 7. Germline V gene lookup returns CDR1 SGDLS and CDR2 YYNGEE. CDR3 size: 16 residues. In DNA, the CDR3 is TGTGCCAGCAGCGTAGGAGAAGGGACAGGGATCTATGGCTACACCTTC. Translating it yields CASSVGEGTGIYGYTF. The variable domain in full, completed from reference TRBV9 and TRBJ1-2, reads DSGVTQTPKHLITATGQRVTLRCSPRSGDLSVYWYQQSLDQGLQFLIQYYNGEERAKGNILERFSAQQFPDLHSELNLSSLELGDSALYFCASSVGEGTGIYGYTFGSGTRLTVV.